The rows below give T cell receptor beta chains drawn from one sample of a study of shared clonotypes between healthy human individuals. Profiling relied on immunoSEQ multiplex PCR, and the TCRdb table lists in-frame clones only, not all of them. In the table there are 1.4 million or so clones, approximately 98.5% of which are singletons. Sequencing was done on a sample of naive CD4+ T cells sorted from blood. These receptors came from a man aged 25-45 years in good health. CDR3s include the opening cysteine and the closing phenylalanine or tryptophan. The D gene is left open where the match is weak. Clone size is stated in some rows and not others, as once, few, many or a class when expanded.

clone size	V gene	D gene	J gene	CDR3 DNA	CDR3 protein
once	TRBV7-6	.	TRBJ2-7	TGTGCCAGCAGCTTAGATCTGCTTGCCTACGAGCAGTACTTC	CASSLDLLAYEQYF
.	TRBV7-2	.	TRBJ2-7	TGTGCCAGCAGCTTAAAACAGGGCTACGAGCAGTACTTC	CASSLKQGYEQYF
.	TRBV9	.	TRBJ2-2	TGTGCCAGCAGCACTCGACACAGTGCCGGGGAGCTGTTTTTT	CASSTRHSAGELFF
.	TRBV9	TRBD2	TRBJ2-1	TGTGCCAGCAGCGTAGTAGACGGACTAGCGGCTTCCAATGAGCAGTTCTTC	CASSVVDGLAASNEQFF
.	TRBV15	.	TRBJ1-2	TGTGCCACCAGCAGAGGACCGGACACGAGTGGCTACACCTTC	CATSRGPDTSGYTF
.	TRBV5-5	TRBD1	TRBJ1-2	TGTGCCAGCAGCTTTGGGACAGGACCCTATGGCTACACCTTC	CASSFGTGPYGYTF
.	TRBV28	.	TRBJ1-5	TGTGCCAGCATTTCCTTAGGGCAGGGCTGGGATCAGCCCCAGCATTTT	CASISLGQGWDQPQHF
.	TRBV19	.	TRBJ1-3	TGTGCCAGTAGACCAGGCTCTGGAAACACCATATATTTT	CASRPGSGNTIYF
.	TRBV28	TRBD2	TRBJ2-3	TGTGCCAGCAGTTTAAAGGTAGCGGGAGTCTGGAGAACAGATACGCAGTATTTT	CASSLKVAGVWRTDTQYF
.	TRBV4-2	.	TRBJ2-1	TGTGCCAGCAGCCAAGATCCGGTGGATGAGCAGTTCTTC	CASSQDPVDEQFF
.	TRBV6-1	TRBD1	TRBJ1-5	TGTGCCAGCAGTGAACCGGGACAGGGTTTACAGCCCCAGCATTTT	CASSEPGQGLQPQHF
.	TRBV9	.	TRBJ2-1	TGTGCCAGCAGCGTAGATCTGGCGGCAAGCTCCTACAATGAGCAGTTCTTC	CASSVDLAASSYNEQFF
.	TRBV27	.	TRBJ2-3	TGTGCCAGCAGACCGTTGCCCAACCGGAGGGCGGATACGCAGTATTTT	CASRPLPNRRADTQYF
once	TRBV7-2	TRBD2	TRBJ2-7	TGTGCCAGCAGCTTAAGGACTAGCGGGGCGCGGGAGGACGAGCAGTACTTC	CASSLRTSGAREDEQYF
.	TRBV5-4	.	TRBJ2-3	TGTGCCAGCAGCCGGACACCAGATACGCAGTATTTT	CASSRTPDTQYF
.	TRBV18	TRBD1	TRBJ1-3	TGTGCCAGCTCACCACCGTGGACAGGTTCGTCTGGAAACACCATATATTTT	CASSPPWTGSSGNTIYF
.	TRBV7-8	.	TRBJ2-2	TGTGCCAGCAGCTTAGGAGCCAGGGGAGACACCGGGGAGCTGTTTTTT	CASSLGARGDTGELFF
.	TRBV5-4	TRBD1	TRBJ2-5	TGTGCCAGCAGCCGGTCCGGGACAGGGCCCCAAGAGACCCAGTACTTC	CASSRSGTGPQETQYF
.	TRBV29-1	.	TRBJ2-7	TGCAGCGTTGAAGATCTAACGGGGGTCGAGCAGTACTTC	CSVEDLTGVEQYF
.	TRBV5-1	.	TRBJ1-2	TGCGCCAGCAGCTTGGGGGACGGGCACTATGGCTACACCTTC	CASSLGDGHYGYTF
.	TRBV7-3	TRBD2	TRBJ2-2	TGTGCCAGCAGCCGACGGCCCCTAGCGGGAGGGCCCGCGAACACCGGGGAGCTGTTTTTT	CASSRRPLAGGPANTGELFF
.	TRBV10-3	.	TRBJ2-7	TGTGCCATCAGTGCCGATTTTGAGGCCTACGAGCAGTACTTC	CAISADFEAYEQYF
once	TRBV5-1	.	TRBJ2-7	TGCGCCAGCAGCGGTACAGGGATGAGCTCCTACGAGCAGTACTTC	CASSGTGMSSYEQYF
.	TRBV5-1	TRBD1	TRBJ2-1	TGCGCCAGCAGCTTGGGACAGGGTCACAATGAGCAGTTCTTC	CASSLGQGHNEQFF
.	TRBV6-1	.	TRBJ2-1	TGTGCCAGCAGTGCCTCCAGGCTCGTGGGGTACAATGAGCAGTTCTTC	CASSASRLVGYNEQFF
once	TRBV28	.	TRBJ1-1	TGTGCCAGCAGTTTAAGGCAACCCGAAGCTTTCTTT	CASSLRQPEAFF
.	TRBV10-2	.	TRBJ2-3	TGCGCCAGCAGCCCTAGCACAGATACGCAGTATTTT	CASSPSTDTQYF
.	TRBV5-1	TRBD1	TRBJ2-7	TGCGCCAGCAGCGGCGGACAGGGGGGTACCTACGAGCAGTACTTC	CASSGGQGGTYEQYF
.	TRBV13	TRBD1	TRBJ2-2	TGTGCCAGCAGCAATTGGGACAGGCGAACCGGGGAGCTGTTTTTT	CASSNWDRRTGELFF
.	TRBV9	.	TRBJ2-2	TGTGCCAGCAGCGTAGCCCATTACCCGGGGCGCAACGGGGAGCTGTTTTTT	CASSVAHYPGRNGELFF
.	TRBV5-4	TRBD2	TRBJ2-3	TGTGCCAGCAGATCGGGACTAGCGGGAGGGGGCCCAGATACGCAGTATTTT	CASRSGLAGGGPDTQYF
.	TRBV14	.	TRBJ1-2	TGTGCCAGCAGCCAAACTCAGGCGACGCACTCCTATGGCTACACCTTC	CASSQTQATHSYGYTF